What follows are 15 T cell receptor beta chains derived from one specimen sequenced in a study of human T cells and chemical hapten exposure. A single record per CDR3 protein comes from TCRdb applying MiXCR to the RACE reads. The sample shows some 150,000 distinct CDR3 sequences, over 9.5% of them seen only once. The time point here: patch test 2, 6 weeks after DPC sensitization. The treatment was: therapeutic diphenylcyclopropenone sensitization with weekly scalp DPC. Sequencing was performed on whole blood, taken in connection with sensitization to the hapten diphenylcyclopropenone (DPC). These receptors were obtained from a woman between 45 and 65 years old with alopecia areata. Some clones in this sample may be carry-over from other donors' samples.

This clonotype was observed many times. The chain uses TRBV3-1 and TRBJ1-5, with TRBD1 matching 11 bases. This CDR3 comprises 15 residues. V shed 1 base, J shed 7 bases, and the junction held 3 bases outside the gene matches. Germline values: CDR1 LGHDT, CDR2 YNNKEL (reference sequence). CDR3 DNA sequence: TGTGCCAGCAGCCAAGGGACAGGGGGCGCGCAGCCCCAGCATTTT. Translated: CASSQGTGGAQPQHF.

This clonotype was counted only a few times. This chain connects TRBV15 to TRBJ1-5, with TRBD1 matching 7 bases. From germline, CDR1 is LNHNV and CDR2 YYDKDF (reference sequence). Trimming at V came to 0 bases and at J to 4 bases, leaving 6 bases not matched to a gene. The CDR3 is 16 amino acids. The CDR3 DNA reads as TGTGCCACCAGCAGAGAACAGACAGGGTTAAATCAGCCCCAGCATTTT. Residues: CATSREQTGLNQPQHF.

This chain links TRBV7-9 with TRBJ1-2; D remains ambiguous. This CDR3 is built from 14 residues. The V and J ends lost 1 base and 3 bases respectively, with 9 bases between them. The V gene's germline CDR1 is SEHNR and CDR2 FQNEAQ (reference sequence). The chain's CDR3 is CASSLDTSHYGYTF. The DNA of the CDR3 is TGTGCCAGCAGCTTAGACACCTCTCACTATGGCTACACCTTC.

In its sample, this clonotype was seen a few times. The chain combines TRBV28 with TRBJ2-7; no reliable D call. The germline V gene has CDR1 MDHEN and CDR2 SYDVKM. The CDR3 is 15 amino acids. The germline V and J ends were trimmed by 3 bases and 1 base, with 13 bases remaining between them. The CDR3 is CASSFLRTASYEQYF. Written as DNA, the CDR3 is TGTGCCAGCAGTTTTCTCCGGACGGCTTCCTACGAGCAGTACTTC.

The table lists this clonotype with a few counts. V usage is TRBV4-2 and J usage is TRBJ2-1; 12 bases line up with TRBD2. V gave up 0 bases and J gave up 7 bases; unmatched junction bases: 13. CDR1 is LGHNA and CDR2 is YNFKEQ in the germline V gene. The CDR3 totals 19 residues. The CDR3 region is CASSQDRLAGGPGGNEQFF. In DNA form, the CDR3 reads TGTGCCAGCAGCCAAGATCGGCTAGCGGGAGGGCCAGGGGGTAATGAGCAGTTCTTC.

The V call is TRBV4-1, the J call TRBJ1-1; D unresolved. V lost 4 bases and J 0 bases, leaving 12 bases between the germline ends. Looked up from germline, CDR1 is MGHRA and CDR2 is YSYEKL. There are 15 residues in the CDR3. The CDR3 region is CASSPQAGMNTEAFF. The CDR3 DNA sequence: TGCGCCAGCAGCCCCCAGGCGGGGATGAACACTGAAGCTTTCTTT.

CDR3 residues: CSVVPRDRVYGYTF. The CDR3 coding sequence is TGCAGCGTAGTACCCCGGGACAGGGTTTATGGCTACACCTTC. The gene calls are TRBV29-1 and TRBJ1-2; TRBD1 matches at 9 bases. Looked up from germline, CDR1 is SQVTM and CDR2 is ANQGSEA. The CDR3 contains 14 residues. The V and J ends lost 6 bases and 5 bases, in that order; junction bases with no gene match: 10.

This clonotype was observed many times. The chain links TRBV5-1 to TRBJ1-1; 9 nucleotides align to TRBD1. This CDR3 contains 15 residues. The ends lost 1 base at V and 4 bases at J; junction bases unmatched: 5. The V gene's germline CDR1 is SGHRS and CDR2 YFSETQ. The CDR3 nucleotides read TGCGCCAGCAGCTTGCCGGGACAGGGAGCCACTGAAGCTTTCTTT. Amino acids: CASSLPGQGATEAFF. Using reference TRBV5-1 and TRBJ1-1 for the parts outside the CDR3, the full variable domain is KAGVTQTPRYLIKTRGQQVTLSCSPISGHRSVSWYQQTPGQGLQFLFEYFSETQRNKGNFPGRFSGRQFSNSRSEMNVSTLELGDSALYLCASSLPGQGATEAFFGQGTRLTVV.

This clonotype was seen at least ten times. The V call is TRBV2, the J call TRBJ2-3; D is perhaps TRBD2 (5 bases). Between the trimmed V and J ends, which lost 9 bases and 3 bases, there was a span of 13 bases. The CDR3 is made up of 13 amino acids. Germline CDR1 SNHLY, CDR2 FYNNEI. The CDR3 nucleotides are TGTGCCAGTCTTGGGCGGGTAACAGATACGCAGTATTTT. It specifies CASLGRVTDTQYF.

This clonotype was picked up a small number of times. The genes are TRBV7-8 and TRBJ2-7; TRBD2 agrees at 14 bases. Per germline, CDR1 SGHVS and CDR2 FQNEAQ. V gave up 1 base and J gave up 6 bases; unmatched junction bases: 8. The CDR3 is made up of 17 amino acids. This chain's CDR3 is CASSLEDSGTSGSEQYF. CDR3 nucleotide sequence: TGTGCCAGCAGCTTAGAAGACAGCGGGACTAGCGGGAGCGAGCAGTACTTC.

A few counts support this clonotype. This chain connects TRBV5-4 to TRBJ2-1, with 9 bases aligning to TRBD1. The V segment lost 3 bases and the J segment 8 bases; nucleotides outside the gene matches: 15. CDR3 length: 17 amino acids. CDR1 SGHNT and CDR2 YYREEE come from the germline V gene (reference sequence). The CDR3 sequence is CASSSPQLGTGLDEQFF. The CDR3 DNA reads TGTGCCAGCAGCTCGCCCCAGCTGGGGACAGGGTTAGATGAGCAGTTCTTC.

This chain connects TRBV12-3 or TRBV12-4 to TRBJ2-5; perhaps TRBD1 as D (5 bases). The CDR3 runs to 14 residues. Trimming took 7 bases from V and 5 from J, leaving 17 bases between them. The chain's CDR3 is CASTRPRDGETQYF. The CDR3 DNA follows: TGTGCCAGCACCCGTCCCAGGGATGGTGAGACCCAGTACTTC.

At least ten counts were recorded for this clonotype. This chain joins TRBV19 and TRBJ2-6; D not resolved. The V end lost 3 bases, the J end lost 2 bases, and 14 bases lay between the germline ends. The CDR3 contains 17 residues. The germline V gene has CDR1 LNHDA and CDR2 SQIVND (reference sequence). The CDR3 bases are TGTGCCAGTAGTATCCCTGGGTCCGCCGCTGGGGCCAACGTCCTGACTTTC. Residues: CASSIPGSAAGANVLTF.

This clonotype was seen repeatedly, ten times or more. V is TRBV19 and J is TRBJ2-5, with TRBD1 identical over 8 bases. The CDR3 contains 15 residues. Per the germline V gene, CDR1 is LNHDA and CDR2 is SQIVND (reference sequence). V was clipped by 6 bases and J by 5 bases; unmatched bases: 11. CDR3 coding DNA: TGTGCCAGTAGGCCCAACCAGGGGGCGCATGAGACCCAGTACTTC. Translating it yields CASRPNQGAHETQYF.

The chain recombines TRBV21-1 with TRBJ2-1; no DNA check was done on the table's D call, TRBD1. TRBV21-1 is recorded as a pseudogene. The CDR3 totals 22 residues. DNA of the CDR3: TGTGCCAGCAGCAAAGGGACAGGGAATAGTAGGCTAAGCGGGAGTACTGGCGATGAGCAGTTCTTC. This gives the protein CASSKGTGNSRLSGSTGDEQFF.